This T cell receptor beta chain is from a study of beta chain features in type 1 diabetes. Study-level points and caveats: Type 1 diabetes patients had moderately but significantly shorter TCRB CDR3s in all four CD4+ subsets.

This clone was detected only a few times. Antigen: not known. The isolated RNA, all of it, was reverse transcribed, so expressed TCRB transcripts were what got sequenced. Profiling relied on immunoSEQ multiplex PCR, and the TCRdb table lists in-frame clones only, not all of them. Of about 180,000 clones detected, over 6% appear once; the ten largest clones hold 0.5%. The CDR3 contains 14 residues. Between the trimmed V and J ends, which lost 3 bases and 5 bases, there was a span of 10 bases. CDR1 and CDR2 (germline): MNHEY, SMNVEV (reference sequence). The TCR was taken from a man aged 18 to 35 with type 1 diabetes. The chain has TRBV27 and TRBJ1-4; no definite D call. Sequencing input: central memory CD4+ T cells from blood. CDR3 in amino acids: CASSFYGSNEKLFF. The CDR3, as DNA: TGTGCCAGCAGTTTCTACGGTTCGAATGAAAAACTGTTTTTT. Full variable domain (missing parts from reference TRBV27 and TRBJ1-4): EAQVTQNPRYLITVTGKKLTVTCSQNMNHEYMSWYRQDPGLGLRQIYYSMNVEVTDKGDVPEGYKVSRKEKRNFPLILESPSPNQTSLYFCASSFYGSNEKLFFGSGTQLSVL.